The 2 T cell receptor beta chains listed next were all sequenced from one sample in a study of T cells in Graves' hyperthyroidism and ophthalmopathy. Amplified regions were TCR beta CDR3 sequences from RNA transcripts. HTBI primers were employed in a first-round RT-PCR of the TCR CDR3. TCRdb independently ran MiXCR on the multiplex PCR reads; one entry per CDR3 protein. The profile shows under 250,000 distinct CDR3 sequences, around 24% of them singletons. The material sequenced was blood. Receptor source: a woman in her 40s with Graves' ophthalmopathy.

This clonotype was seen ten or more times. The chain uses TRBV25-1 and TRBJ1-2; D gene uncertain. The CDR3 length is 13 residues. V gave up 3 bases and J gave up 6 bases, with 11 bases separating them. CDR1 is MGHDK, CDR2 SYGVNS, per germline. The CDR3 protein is CASSDPRGNGYTF. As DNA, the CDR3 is TGTGCCAGCAGTGACCCCAGAGGGAATGGCTACACCTTC.

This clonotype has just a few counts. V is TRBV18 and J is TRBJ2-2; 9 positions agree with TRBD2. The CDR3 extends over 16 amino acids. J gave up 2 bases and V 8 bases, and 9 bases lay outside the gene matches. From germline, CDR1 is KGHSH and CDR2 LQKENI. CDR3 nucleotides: TGTGCCAGCCCGGCTGCCGGGACTAGCAACACCGGGGAGCTGTTTTTT. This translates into CASPAAGTSNTGELFF.